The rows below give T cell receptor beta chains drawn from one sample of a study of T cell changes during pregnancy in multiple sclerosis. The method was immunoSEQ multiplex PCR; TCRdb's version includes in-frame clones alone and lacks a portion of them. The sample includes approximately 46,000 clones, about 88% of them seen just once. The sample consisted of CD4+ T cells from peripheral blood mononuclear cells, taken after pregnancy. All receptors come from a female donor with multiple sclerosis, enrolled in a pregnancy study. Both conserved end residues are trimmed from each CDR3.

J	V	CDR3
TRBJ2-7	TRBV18	ASSPREGLSYEQY
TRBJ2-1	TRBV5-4	ASSAGLDYNEQF
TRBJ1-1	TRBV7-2	ASSLSQNTEAF
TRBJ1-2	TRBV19	ASSIGVLGQGYGYT
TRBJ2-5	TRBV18	ASSPRGETQY
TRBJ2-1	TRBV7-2	ASSLLLGLAGVNEQF
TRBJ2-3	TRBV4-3	ASSQDLRGGTDTQY
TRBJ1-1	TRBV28	ASSPGGYTEAF
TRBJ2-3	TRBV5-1	ASSLLTGGLTDTQY
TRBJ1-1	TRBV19	ASSISGVQNTEAF
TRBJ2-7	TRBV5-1	ASSPGLAGEGDEQY
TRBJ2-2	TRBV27	ASSSLTRSNTGELF
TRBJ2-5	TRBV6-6	ASNYQAGGKETQY
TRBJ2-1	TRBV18	ASSPTTSGRDNEQF
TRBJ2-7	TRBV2	ASSWDSSSYEQY
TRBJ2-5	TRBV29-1	SVEGQGKETQY
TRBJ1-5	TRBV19	ASSVRGLNQPQH
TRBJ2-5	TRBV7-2	ASSRNLAGGWQETQY
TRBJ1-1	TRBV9	ASSPRGTGGTEAF
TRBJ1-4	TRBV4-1	ASSQGRAGGEKLF
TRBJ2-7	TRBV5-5	ASSFEASGSSEQY
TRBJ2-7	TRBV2	ASSPPGLAGAYEQY
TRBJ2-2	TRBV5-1	ASRIASGSTGELF
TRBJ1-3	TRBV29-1	RPVEGAMGNTIY
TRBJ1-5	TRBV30	AWSVEGRQPQH
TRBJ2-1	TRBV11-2	ASSLDPAVSYNEQF
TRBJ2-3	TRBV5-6	ASSRRLAGADTQY
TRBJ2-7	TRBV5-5	ASSPTIRQAYEQY
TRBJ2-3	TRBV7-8	ASSLAAGGPNTDTQY
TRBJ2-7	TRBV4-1	ASSQEVDREQY
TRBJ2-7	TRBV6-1	ASKSNPSSYEQY
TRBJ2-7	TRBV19	ASSRTSLDSYEQY
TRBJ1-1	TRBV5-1	ASRKVRDTEAF
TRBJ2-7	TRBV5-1	ASSLGGAAGQGTYYEQY
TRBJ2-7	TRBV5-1	ASSFQTGSEQY
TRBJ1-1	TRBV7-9	ASSQTELAF
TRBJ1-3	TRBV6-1	ASRITGGYGNTIY
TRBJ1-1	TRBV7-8	ASSPGYEAF
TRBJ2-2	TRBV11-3	ASSPGGQAEGELF
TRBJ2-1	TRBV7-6	ASRRREGLGNEQF
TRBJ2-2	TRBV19	ASSIEGGITGELF